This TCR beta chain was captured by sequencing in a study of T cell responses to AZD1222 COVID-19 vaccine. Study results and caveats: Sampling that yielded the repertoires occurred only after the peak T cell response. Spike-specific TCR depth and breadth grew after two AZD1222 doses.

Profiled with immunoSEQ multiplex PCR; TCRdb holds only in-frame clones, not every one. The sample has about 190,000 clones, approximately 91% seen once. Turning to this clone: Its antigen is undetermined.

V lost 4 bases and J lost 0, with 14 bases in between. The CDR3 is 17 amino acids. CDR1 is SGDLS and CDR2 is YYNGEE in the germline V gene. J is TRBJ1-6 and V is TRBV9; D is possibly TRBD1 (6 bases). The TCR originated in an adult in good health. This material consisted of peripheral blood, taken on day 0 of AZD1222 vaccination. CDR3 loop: CASSPAQGRSYNSPLHF. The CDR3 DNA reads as TGTGCCAGCAGCCCCGCGCAGGGGCGCTCCTATAATTCACCCCTCCACTTT. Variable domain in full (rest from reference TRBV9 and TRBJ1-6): DSGVTQTPKHLITATGQRVTLRCSPRSGDLSVYWYQQSLDQGLQFLIQYYNGEERAKGNILERFSAQQFPDLHSELNLSSLELGDSALYFCASSPAQGRSYNSPLHFGNGTRLTVT.